The 10 T cell receptor beta chains given below trace back to one sample, sequenced in a study of blood T cell repertoires in COVID-19 (dated by TCRdb to the early 2020s). The library was obtained by the immunoSEQ multiplex PCR assay. TCRdb took over this immuneACCESS table, retaining in-frame rearrangements with V and J assigned. Such tables are incomplete; in checked studies, under half of the missing clones stem from an unresolved V gene, and the remainder is unexplained. This sample is represented by some 78,000 clones; about nine tenths of them were singletons. Roughly an eighth of the sample is in the top ten clones. Input material: peripheral blood. The receptors were sampled from a man aged 65-85 years with active or convalescent COVID-19.

In nucleotides, the CDR3 is TGTGCCAGCAGTGCCCACCACGTAGACGACGGCGACTGGGACGAGCAGTACTTC. Amino acid sequence: CASSAHHVDDGDWDEQYF. The chain recombines TRBV25-1 with TRBJ2-7; D not resolved. CDR1 and CDR2 (germline): MGHDK, SYGVNS. The CDR3 runs 18 residues. Between the trimmed V and J ends, which lost 4 bases and 5 bases, there was a span of 27 bases.

The chain employs TRBV11-3 and TRBJ2-3; 7 bases match TRBD2. The V and J ends lost 2 bases and 2 bases, in that order; junction bases with no gene match: 1. This CDR3 region has 14 residues. Germline loops: CDR1 SGHNT, CDR2 YENEEA. The CDR3 spells CASSLSGTTDTQYF. The CDR3 nucleotides are TGTGCCAGCAGCTTAAGCGGGACCACAGATACGCAGTATTTT. Based on the CDR3 plus reference TRBV11-3 and TRBJ2-3, the full variable domain is EAGVVQSPRYKIIEKKQPVAFWCNPISGHNTLYWYLQNLGQGPELLIRYENEEAVDDSQLPKDRFSAERLKGVDSTLKIQPAELGDSAVYLCASSLSGTTDTQYFGPGTRLTVL.

The J gene is TRBJ1-1, the V gene TRBV5-1, with D possibly being TRBD1 (6 bases). This CDR3 comprises 14 residues. Per the germline V gene, CDR1 is SGHRS and CDR2 is YFSETQ. Deletions cut 4 bases from V and 4 bases from J, with 14 bases between. The CDR3 DNA follows: TGCGCCAGCAGCGCCAGGGGATTCGGCACTGAAGCTTTCTTT. This sequence encodes CASSARGFGTEAFF.

The J gene is TRBJ1-5, the V gene TRBV15; the match to TRBD1 covers 7 bases. The V gene's germline CDR1 is LNHNV and CDR2 YYDKDF (reference sequence). This CDR3 has 14 amino acids. V lost 0 bases and J lost 7; bases outside the gene matches: 3. CDR3 nucleotides: TGTGCCACCAGCAGAGACAGGGGGAAGCAGCCCCAGCATTTT. Its protein is CATSRDRGKQPQHF.

V and J are TRBV14 and TRBJ1-2; 9 bases are shared with TRBD1. This CDR3 has 14 residues. After removal of 2 bases from V and 4 bases from J, the junction contained 2 bases not matched to a gene. Germline V gene lookup returns CDR1 SGHDN and CDR2 FVKESK. DNA of the CDR3: TGTGCCAGCAGCCAACTGGACAGGGGCTATGGCTACACCTTC. Translated: CASSQLDRGYGYTF.

This clone has only a few counts. The V call is TRBV24-1, the J call TRBJ1-2; D unresolved. The ends were cut back, 4 bases at V and 4 bases at J, with 3 bases in the middle. Germline-derived CDR1 and CDR2 are KGHDR and SFDVKD. The CDR3 spans 11 residues. CDR3 nucleotides: TGTGCCACCAGTGACGGCTATGGCTACACCTTC. It specifies CATSDGYGYTF.

V usage is TRBV4-1 and J usage is TRBJ2-1; D remains unclear. CDR1 MGHRA and CDR2 YSYEKL come from the germline V gene. The CDR3 has 12 amino acids. V dropped 4 bases and J dropped 4 bases, with 5 bases sitting between them. The CDR3 DNA sequence: TGCGCCAGCAGCCCCCGGTACAATGAGCAGTTCTTC. Encoded protein: CASSPRYNEQFF.

This clone has just one count. The gene calls are TRBV28 and TRBJ1-4; D might be TRBD1 (5 bases). Germline assignment: CDR1 MDHEN and CDR2 SYDVKM. The CDR3 extends over 14 amino acids. V was pared by 7 bases and J by 8 bases, with 17 bases between. CDR3: CASTKGGAGEKLFF. As DNA, the CDR3 is TGTGCCAGCACCAAAGGAGGGGCCGGGGAAAAACTGTTTTTT.

The chain uses TRBV4-2 and TRBJ2-5, with 8 bases fitting TRBD2. J lost 2 bases, V lost 2 bases, and 7 bases had no gene match. The CDR3 length is 16 residues. Germline CDR1 is LGHNA and CDR2 is YNFKEQ. In nucleotides, the CDR3 is TGTGCCAGCAGCCAAAGGGTGGCGGGGGGACAAGAGACCCAGTACTTC. Protein product: CASSQRVAGGQETQYF.

This sequence joins TRBV19 and TRBJ1-2; a weak D match, TRBD1 (5 bases). V was clipped by 3 bases and J by 3 bases, with 8 bases between them. This CDR3 has 13 amino acids. Germline loops: CDR1 LNHDA, CDR2 SQIVND (reference sequence). CDR3 sequence reads: CASSIGADYGYTF. In nucleotides, the CDR3 is TGTGCCAGTAGTATTGGGGCGGACTATGGCTACACCTTC.